This T cell receptor beta chain appears in the sequencing data of a study of T-cell memory formation after mild COVID-19. This clonotype was observed a handful of times. Antigen specificity is unknown. The study's findings and limits: Among contracting clones, CD4+ were mainly CM/EM and CD8+ enriched in EMRA. Day 15 to 85 contracting clones showed balanced CD4/CD8; day 15 to 37 expanders favored CD4+.

The 5'RACE method, run with constant-segment primers, produced TCR alpha and TCR beta cDNA libraries (carrying sample barcodes and UMIs). TCRdb independently ran MiXCR on the 5' RACE reads; one entry per CDR3 protein. The data hold 140,000 to 150,000 distinct CDR3 sequences, with about 19% observed a single time. Trimming pared 1 base from V and 2 bases from J, leaving 15 bases between. Germline V lookup: CDR1 SGHRS, CDR2 YFSETQ. The CDR3 runs 16 residues. The source of this sequence is an adult woman who had mild COVID-19 (a few samples of this study predate the infection). Cell type and time point are not known. Sequenced material: PBMCs or a T cell subset sorted from them (not recorded which). The chain combines TRBV5-1 with TRBJ2-5; D uncertain. The CDR3 spells CASSLQGRMGQETQYF. The CDR3 coding sequence is TGCGCCAGCAGCTTGCAAGGCAGGATGGGGCAAGAGACCCAGTACTTC.